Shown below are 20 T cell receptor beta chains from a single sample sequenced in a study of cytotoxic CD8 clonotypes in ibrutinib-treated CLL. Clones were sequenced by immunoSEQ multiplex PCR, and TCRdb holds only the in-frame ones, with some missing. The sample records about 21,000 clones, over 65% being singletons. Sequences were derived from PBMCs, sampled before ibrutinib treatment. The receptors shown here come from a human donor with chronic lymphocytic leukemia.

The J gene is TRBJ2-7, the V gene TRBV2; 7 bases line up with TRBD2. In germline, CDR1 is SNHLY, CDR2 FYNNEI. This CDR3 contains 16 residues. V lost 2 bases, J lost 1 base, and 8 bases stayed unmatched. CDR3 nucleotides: TGTGCCAGCAGTGAATCCCCCCCGGGACTATCCTACGAGCAGTACTTC. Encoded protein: CASSESPPGLSYEQYF.

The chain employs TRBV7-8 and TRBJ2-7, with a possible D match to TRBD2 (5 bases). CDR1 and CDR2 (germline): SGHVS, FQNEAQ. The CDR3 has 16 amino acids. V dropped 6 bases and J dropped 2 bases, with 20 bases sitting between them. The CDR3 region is CASSSFVGGRTYEQYF. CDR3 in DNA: TGTGCCAGCAGTTCCTTCGTCGGCGGGCGAACCTACGAGCAGTACTTC.

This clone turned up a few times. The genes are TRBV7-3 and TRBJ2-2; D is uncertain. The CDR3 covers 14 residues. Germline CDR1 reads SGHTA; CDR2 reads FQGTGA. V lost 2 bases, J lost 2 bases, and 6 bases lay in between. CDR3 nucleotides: TGTGCCAGCAGCTTAGGCCAAAACACCGGGGAGCTGTTTTTT. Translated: CASSLGQNTGELFF.

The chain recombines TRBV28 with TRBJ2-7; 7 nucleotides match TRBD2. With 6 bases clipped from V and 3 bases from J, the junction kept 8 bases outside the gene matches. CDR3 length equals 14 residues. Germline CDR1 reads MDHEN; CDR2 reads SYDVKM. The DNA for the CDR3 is TGTGCCAGCAGCCAACTAGCGAACAACTACGAGCAGTACTTC. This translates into CASSQLANNYEQYF.

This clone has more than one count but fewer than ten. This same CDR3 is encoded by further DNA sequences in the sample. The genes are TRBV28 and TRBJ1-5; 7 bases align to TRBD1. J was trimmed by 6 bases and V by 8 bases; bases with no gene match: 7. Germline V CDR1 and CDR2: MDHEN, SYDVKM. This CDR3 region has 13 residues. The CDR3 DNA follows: TGTGCCAGCCGGGAGGGGGCGGGTCAGCCCCAGCATTTT. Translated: CASREGAGQPQHF.

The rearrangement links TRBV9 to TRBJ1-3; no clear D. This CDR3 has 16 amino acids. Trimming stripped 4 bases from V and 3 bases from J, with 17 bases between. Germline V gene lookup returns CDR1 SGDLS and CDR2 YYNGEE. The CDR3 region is CASSPQVGLLGNTIYF. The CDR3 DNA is TGTGCCAGCAGCCCCCAGGTAGGGCTGCTTGGAAACACCATATATTTT.

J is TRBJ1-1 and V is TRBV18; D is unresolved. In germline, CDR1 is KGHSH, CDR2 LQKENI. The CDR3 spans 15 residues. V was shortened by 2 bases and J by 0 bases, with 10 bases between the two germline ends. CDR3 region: CASSPGFGVNTEAFF. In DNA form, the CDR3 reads TGTGCCAGCTCACCAGGGTTTGGGGTGAACACTGAAGCTTTCTTT.

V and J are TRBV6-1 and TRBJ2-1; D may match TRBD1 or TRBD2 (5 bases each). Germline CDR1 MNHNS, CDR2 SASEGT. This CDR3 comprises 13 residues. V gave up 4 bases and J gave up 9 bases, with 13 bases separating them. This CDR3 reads CASSGGFGLEQFF. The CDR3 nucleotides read TGTGCCAGCAGTGGGGGGTTCGGACTTGAGCAGTTCTTC.

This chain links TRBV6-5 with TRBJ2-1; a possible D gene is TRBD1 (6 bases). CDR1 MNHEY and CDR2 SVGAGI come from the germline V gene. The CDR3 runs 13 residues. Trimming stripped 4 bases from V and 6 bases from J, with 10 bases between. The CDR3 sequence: CASSWGRTNEQFF. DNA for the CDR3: TGTGCCAGCAGTTGGGGGCGGACCAATGAGCAGTTCTTC.

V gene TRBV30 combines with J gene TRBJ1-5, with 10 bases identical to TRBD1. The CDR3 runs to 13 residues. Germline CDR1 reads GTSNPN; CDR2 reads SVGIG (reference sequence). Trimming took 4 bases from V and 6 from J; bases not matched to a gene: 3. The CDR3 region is CAWTGQGGQPQHF. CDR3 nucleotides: TGTGCCTGGACCGGACAGGGGGGTCAGCCCCAGCATTTT.

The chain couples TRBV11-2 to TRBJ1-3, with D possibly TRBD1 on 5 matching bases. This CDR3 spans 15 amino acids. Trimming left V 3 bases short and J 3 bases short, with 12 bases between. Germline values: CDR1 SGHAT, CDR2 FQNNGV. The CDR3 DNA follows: TGTGCCAGCAGCTTTCCAGACAGATATGGAAACACCATATATTTT. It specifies CASSFPDRYGNTIYF.

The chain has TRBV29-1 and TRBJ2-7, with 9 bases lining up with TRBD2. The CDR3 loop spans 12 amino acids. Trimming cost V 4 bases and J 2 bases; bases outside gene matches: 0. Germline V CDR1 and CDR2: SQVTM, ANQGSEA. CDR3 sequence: CSVASGTYEQYF. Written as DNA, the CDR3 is TGCAGCGTTGCTAGCGGGACCTACGAGCAGTACTTC.

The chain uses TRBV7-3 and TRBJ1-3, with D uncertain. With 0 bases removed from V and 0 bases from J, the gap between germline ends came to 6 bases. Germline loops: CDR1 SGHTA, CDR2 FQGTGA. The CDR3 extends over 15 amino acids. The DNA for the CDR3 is TGTGCCAGCAGCTTAACCGGAAACTCTGGAAACACCATATATTTT. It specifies CASSLTGNSGNTIYF.

CDR3 DNA sequence: TGTGCCAGTAGTACAGGGCCGATGGATTCACCCCTCCACTTT. It translates to CASSTGPMDSPLHF. The V call is TRBV19, the J call TRBJ1-6; perhaps TRBD1 as D (5 bases). This CDR3 has 14 residues. V shed 4 bases and J shed 8 bases, with 12 bases lying between them. Looked up from germline, CDR1 is LNHDA and CDR2 is SQIVND (reference sequence).

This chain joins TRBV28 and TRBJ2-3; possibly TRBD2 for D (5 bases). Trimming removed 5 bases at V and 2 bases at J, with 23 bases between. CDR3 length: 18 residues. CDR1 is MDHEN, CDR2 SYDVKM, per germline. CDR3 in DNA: TGTGCCAGCAGTCAGCCCCCGGACTTCCCGTGGGTCACAGATACGCAGTATTTT. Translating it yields CASSQPPDFPWVTDTQYF.

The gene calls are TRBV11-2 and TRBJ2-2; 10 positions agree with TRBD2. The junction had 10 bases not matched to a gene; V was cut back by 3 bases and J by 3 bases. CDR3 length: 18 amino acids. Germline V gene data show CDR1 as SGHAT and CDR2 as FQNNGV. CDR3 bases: TGTGCCAGCAGCTTTCGATCTAGCGGGAGAGTCTACACCGGGGAGCTGTTTTTT. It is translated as CASSFRSSGRVYTGELFF.

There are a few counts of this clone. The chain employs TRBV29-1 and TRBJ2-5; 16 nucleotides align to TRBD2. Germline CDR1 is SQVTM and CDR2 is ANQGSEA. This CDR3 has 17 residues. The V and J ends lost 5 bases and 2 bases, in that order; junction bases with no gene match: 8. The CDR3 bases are TGCAGCGTTCCCGGGACTAGCGGGAGGGGGTTTCAAGAGACCCAGTACTTC. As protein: CSVPGTSGRGFQETQYF.

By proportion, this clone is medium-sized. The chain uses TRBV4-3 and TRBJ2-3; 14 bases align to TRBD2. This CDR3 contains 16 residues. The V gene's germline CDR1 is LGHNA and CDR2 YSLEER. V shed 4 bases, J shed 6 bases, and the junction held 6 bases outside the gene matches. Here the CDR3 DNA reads TGCGCCAGCAGCCTTGGGACTAGCGGGAGCGGGGATACGCAGTATTTT. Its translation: CASSLGTSGSGDTQYF.

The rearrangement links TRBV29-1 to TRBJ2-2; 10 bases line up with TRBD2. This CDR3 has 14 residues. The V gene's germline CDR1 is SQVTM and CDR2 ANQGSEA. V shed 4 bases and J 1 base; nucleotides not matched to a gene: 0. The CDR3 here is CSVGTSGNTGELFF. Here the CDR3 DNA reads TGCAGCGTTGGGACTAGCGGGAACACCGGGGAGCTGTTTTTT.

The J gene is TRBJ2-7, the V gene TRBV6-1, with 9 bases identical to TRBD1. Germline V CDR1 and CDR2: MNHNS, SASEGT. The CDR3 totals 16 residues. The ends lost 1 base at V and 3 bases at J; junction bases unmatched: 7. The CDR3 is CASSEVGQGPFYEQYF. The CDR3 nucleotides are TGTGCCAGCAGTGAAGTGGGACAGGGACCCTTCTACGAGCAGTACTTC.